At least ten counts were recorded for the clone carrying this TCR beta chain. What it binds is not known. The entry originates in a study of T cell repertoires in cytomegalovirus infection. Findings of the study overall: CMV-specific TCR beta clonotypes restricted by HLA-C were the ones dominating the ex vivo response.

TCRdb re-called the reads with MiXCR, one entry per CDR3 protein. The sample contains more than 250,000 distinct CDR3 sequences, roughly 13% of which appear only once. This TCR came from a human donor in good health (CMV status not recorded). Some clones in this sample may be carry-over from other donors' samples. Sequencing used PBMCs.

In DNA form, the CDR3 reads TGTGCCAGCAGCTTGGACAGGAACACCGGGGAGCTGTTTTTT. Its translation is CASSLDRNTGELFF. V and J are TRBV5-4 and TRBJ2-2; D gene ambiguous. The CDR3 is 14 residues long. V gave up 0 bases and J gave up 1 base, with 4 bases separating them. Germline V gene data show CDR1 as SGHNT and CDR2 as YYREEE (reference sequence).